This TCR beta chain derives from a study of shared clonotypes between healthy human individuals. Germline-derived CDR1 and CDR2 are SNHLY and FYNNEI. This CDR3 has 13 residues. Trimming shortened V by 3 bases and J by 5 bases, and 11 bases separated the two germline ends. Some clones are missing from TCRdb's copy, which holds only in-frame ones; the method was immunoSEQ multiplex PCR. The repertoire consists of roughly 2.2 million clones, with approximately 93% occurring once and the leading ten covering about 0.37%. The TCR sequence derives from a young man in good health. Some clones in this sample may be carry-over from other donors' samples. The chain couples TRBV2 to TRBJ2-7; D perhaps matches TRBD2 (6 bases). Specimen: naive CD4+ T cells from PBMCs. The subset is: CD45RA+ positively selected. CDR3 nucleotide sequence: TGTGCCAGCAGTGAGACTAGTGGTCACGAGCAGTACTTC. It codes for CASSETSGHEQYF.